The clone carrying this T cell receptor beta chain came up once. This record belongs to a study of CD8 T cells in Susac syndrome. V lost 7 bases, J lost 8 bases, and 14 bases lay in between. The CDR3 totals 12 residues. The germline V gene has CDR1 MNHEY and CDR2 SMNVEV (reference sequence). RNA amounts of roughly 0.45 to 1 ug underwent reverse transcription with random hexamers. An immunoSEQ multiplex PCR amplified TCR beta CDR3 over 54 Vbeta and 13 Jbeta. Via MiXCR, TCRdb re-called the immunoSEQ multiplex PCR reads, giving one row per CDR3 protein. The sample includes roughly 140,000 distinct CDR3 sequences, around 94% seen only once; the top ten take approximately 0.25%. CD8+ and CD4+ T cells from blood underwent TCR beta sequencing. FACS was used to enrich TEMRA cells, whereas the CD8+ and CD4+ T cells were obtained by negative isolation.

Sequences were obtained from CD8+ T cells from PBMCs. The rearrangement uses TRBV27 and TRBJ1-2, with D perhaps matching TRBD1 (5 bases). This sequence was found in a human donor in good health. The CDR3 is CASKRGTEGYTF. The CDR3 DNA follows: TGTGCCAGCAAAAGGGGTACTGAGGGCTACACCTTC.